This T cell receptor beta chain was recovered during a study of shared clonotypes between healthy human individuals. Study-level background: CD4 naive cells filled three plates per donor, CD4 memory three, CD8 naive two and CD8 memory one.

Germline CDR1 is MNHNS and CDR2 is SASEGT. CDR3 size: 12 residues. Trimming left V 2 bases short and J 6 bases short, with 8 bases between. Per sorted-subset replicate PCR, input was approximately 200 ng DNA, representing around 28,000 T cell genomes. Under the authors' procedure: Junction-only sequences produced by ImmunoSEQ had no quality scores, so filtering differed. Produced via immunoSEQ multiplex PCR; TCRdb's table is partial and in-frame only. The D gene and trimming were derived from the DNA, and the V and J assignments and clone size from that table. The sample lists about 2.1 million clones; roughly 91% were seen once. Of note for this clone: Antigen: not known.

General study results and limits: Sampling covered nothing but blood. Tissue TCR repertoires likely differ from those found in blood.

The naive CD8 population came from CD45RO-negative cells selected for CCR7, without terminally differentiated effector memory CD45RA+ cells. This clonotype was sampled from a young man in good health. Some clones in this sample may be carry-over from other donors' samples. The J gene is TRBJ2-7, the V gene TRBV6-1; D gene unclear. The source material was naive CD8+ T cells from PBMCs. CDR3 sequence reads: CASSERVGEQYF. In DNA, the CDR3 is TGTGCCAGCAGTGAACGGGTGGGCGAGCAGTACTTC.